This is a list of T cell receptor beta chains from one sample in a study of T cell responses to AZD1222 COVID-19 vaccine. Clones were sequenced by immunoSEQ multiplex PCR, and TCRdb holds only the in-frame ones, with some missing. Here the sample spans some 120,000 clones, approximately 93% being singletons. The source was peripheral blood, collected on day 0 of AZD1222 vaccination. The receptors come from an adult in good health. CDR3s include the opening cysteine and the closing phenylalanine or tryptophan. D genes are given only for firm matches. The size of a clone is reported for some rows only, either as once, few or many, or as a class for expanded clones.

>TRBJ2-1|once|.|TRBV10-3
TGTGCCATCGCTAAGGACAATGAGCAGTTCTTC
CAIAKDNEQFF
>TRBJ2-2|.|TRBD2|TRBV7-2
TGTGCCAGCAGGCTAGCGGGTCACACCGGGGAGCTGTTTTTT
CASRLAGHTGELFF
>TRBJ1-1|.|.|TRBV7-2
TGTGCCAGCAGCTCATTTTTGAACACTGAAGCTTTCTTT
CASSSFLNTEAFF
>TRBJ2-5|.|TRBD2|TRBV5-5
TGTGCCACTGGTTGGGGTCGCGGGGGGAACCAAGAGACCCAGTACTTC
CATGWGRGGNQETQYF
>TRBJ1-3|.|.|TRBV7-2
TGTGCCAGCAGACTCACAGCAGACTCTGGAAACACCATATATTTT
CASRLTADSGNTIYF
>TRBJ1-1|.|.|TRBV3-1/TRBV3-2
TGTGCCAGCAGCCTTGGGGGGACGAACACTGAAGCTTTCTTT
CASSLGGTNTEAFF
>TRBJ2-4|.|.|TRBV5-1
TGCGCCAGCAGCTTGGTTGGGGGGAACATTCAGTACTTC
CASSLVGGNIQYF
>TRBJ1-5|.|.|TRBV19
TGTGCCAGTAGTGGTCCTGGGCACTCCAATCAGCCCCAGCATTTT
CASSGPGHSNQPQHF
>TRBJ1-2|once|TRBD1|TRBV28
TGTGCCAGTTGGACAGGGACCCGGCAGGGTGGCTACACCTTC
CASWTGTRQGGYTF
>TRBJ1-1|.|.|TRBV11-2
TGTGCCAGCATCACCGGCGGGGGGGAGATGAACACTGAAGCTTTCTTT
CASITGGGEMNTEAFF
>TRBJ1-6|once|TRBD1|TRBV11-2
TGTGCCAGCAGCTCCTCGGGACAGCAGAATTCACCCCTCCACTTT
CASSSSGQQNSPLHF
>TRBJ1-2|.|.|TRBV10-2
TGCGCCAGCAGAGAGGGGGGCGGAAACTATGGCTACACCTTC
CASREGGGNYGYTF
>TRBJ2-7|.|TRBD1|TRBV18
TGTGCCAGCTCCCATGGGACAGGGTCTTCGTACGAGCAGTACTTC
CASSHGTGSSYEQYF
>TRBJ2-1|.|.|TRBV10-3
TGTCCTGAAGGTAGGGGCCACAATGAGCAGTTCTTC
CPEGRGHNEQFF
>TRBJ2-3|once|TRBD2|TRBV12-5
TGTGCTAGTGGTTATACTAGCGGGGCAGATACGCAGTATTTT
CASGYTSGADTQYF
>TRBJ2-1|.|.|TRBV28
TGTGCCAGCAGTCGGAGCTCCTACAATGAGCAGTTCTTC
CASSRSSYNEQFF
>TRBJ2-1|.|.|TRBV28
TGTGCCAGCAGTTTAGGGGGGGCCGTATACAATGAGCAGTTCTTC
CASSLGGAVYNEQFF
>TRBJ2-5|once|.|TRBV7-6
TGTGCCAGCAGCTCAGATGGGGGTTACCAAGAGACCCAGTACTTC
CASSSDGGYQETQYF
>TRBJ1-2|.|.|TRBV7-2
TGTGCCAGCAGCTTACAGGGTTTGAACTATGGCTACACCTTC
CASSLQGLNYGYTF
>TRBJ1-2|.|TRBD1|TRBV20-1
TGCAGTGCGAAAGGACAGGGTGGCTACACCTTC
CSAKGQGGYTF
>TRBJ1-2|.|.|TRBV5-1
TGCGCCAGCAGCGCGCAGGGAAGTGGTGGCTACACCTTC
CASSAQGSGGYTF
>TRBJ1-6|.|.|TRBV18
TGTGCCAGCTCACCATCTGGACAGAATTCACCCCTCCACTTT
CASSPSGQNSPLHF
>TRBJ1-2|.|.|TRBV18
TGTGCCAGCTCATCCGATCTAGGCTACACCTTC
CASSSDLGYTF
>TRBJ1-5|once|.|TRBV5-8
TGTGCCAGCACCTACTCGACCCATTCAACGGGAGGCAATCAGCCCCAGCATTTT
CASTYSTHSTGGNQPQHF
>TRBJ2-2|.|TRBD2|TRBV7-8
TGTGCCAGCAGCTCCCGCGTAGCGGGGGCCACCGGGGAGCTGTTTTTT
CASSSRVAGATGELFF
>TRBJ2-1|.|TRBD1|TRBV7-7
TGTGCCAGCAGCTTCGCAGGGGGAGCAAAAAATGAGCAGTTCTTC
CASSFAGGAKNEQFF
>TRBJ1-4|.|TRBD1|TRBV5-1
TGCGCCAGCAGCTCCGGACAGGGGGCTGAAAAACTGTTTTTT
CASSSGQGAEKLFF
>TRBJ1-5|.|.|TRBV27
TGTGCCAGCAGTCCATCCAGGAGCAATCAGCCCCAGCATTTT
CASSPSRSNQPQHF
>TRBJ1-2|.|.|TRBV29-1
TGCAGCGTTGGGGGGGCAGTAGGTGGCTACACCTTC
CSVGGAVGGYTF
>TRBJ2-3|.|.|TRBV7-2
TGTGCCAGCAGCTTAGCATTAGGCACCACAGATACGCAGTATTTT
CASSLALGTTDTQYF
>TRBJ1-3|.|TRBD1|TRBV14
TGTGCCAGCAGCCGGGACAGCTTTGGAAACACCATATATTTT
CASSRDSFGNTIYF
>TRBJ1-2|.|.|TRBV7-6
TGTGCCAGCAGCACCCCGGGGGCTAACTATGGCTACACCTTC
CASSTPGANYGYTF
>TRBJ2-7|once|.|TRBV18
TGTGCCAGCTCATCCCCTTCTATGGGAGGAGCTATCTCCTACGAGCAGTACTTC
CASSSPSMGGAISYEQYF
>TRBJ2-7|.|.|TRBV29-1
TGCAGCGTTCGCGACAGGACCTACGAGCAGTACTTC
CSVRDRTYEQYF
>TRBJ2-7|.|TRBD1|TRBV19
TGTGCCAGTAGGAACAGGGGACCTTCCTACGAGCAGTACTTC
CASRNRGPSYEQYF
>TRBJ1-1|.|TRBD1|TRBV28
TGTGCCAGCAGGTTCCTCCGGGACAGGGCAGGAGCTTTCTTT
CASRFLRDRAGAFF
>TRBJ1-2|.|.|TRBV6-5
TGTGCCAGCAGTCCAGGGTCCTATGGCTACACCTTC
CASSPGSYGYTF
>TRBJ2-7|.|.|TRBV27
TGTGCCAGCAGTACCACCGGGACAACCTACGAGCAGTACTTC
CASSTTGTTYEQYF
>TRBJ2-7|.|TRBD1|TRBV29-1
TGCAGCGTTCAGGGGGCCAGCTACGAGCAGTACTTC
CSVQGASYEQYF
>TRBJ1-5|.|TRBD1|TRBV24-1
TGTGCCACCAGCGGACAGGGGCGGAATCAGCCCCAGCATTTT
CATSGQGRNQPQHF
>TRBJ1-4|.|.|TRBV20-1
TGCAGTGTTCAGGGGTGGGAAAAACTGTTTTTT
CSVQGWEKLFF
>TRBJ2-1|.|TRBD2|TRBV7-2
TGTGCCAGCAGCTTACCTAGCGGGGGGGCCTACAATGAGCAGTTCTTC
CASSLPSGGAYNEQFF
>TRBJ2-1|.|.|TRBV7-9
TGTGCCAGCAGCTCCCAGGGGGGCTTTGTCTATGAGCAGTTCTTC
CASSSQGGFVYEQFF
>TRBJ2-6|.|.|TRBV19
TGTGCCAGTAGTATAGATGATCCTACTTACTCTGGGGCCAACGTCCTGACTTTC
CASSIDDPTYSGANVLTF
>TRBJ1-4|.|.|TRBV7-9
TGTGCCAGCAGCTTAGCCTCAACTAATGAAAAACTGTTTTTT
CASSLASTNEKLFF
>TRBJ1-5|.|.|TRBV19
TGTGCCAGTAGTATAGGGGACCGTCGGACCCAGCATTTT
CASSIGDRRTQHF
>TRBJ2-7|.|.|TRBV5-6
TGTGCCAGCAGCTTGTTTACCTCCTACGAGCAGTACTTC
CASSLFTSYEQYF
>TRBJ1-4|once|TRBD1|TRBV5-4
TGTGCCAGCAGCTTGGTATACTGGGACAGGAGTTTGGGAGCTAATGAAAAACTGTTTTTT
CASSLVYWDRSLGANEKLFF